Listed below are T cell receptor beta chains from one sample, sequenced in a study of early T cells in non-severe SARS-CoV-2 infection. TCRdb reprocessed the 5' RACE reads with MiXCR, giving one entry per CDR3 protein. The table includes roughly 65,000 distinct CDR3 sequences, approximately 11% detected once. Sample: whole blood. All receptors derive from an adult who was a healthcare worker with PCR-confirmed SARS-CoV-2 infection or an uninfected control (not recorded which). Each CDR3 is given with its conserved first and last residue. A D gene is named only where the DNA matches it firmly. Rows give clone size only sometimes, using once, few, many, or a class for an expanded clone.

>many|TRBJ2-5|TRBV5-1|-
TGCGCCAGCAGCTTAAACCCCGGGACGCAAGAGACCCAGTACTTC
CASSLNPGTQETQYF
>-|TRBJ2-3|TRBV5-1|-
TGCGCCAGCAGCTTGGAGGGGGCAGATACGCAGTATTTT
CASSLEGADTQYF
>-|TRBJ2-5|TRBV6-5|-
TGTGCCAGCAGTTACCTTACGGCGGAGACCCAGTACTTC
CASSYLTAETQYF
>-|TRBJ1-6|TRBV12-3/TRBV12-4|-
TGTGCCAGCAGTTCTAGCCCCGAGAATTCACCCCTCCACTTT
CASSSSPENSPLHF
>few|TRBJ1-2|TRBV5-1|TRBD1
TGCGCCAGCAGCCCGGGGGACAGCAACTATGGCTACACCTTC
CASSPGDSNYGYTF
>few|TRBJ2-1|TRBV10-3|-
TGTGCCATCAGTGTAAGAGGGGAGGAGCAGTTCTTC
CAISVRGEEQFF
>-|TRBJ2-1|TRBV2|TRBD2
TGTGCCAGCAGCCAAACTAGCGGGGCCTACAATGAGCAGTTCTTC
CASSQTSGAYNEQFF
>few|TRBJ2-1|TRBV12-3/TRBV12-4|TRBD1
TGTGCCAGCAGTCCTAACCCGGGACAGGCCTACAATGAGCAGTTCTTC
CASSPNPGQAYNEQFF
>-|TRBJ1-2|TRBV12-3/TRBV12-4|-
TGTGCCAGCAGTTTAGTTAGGAACTATGGCTACACCTTC
CASSLVRNYGYTF
>once|TRBJ2-7|TRBV7-8|TRBD2
TGTGCCAGCATCCACGGGACTAGCGGCTACGAGCAGTACTTC
CASIHGTSGYEQYF
>many|TRBJ2-6|TRBV2|-
TGTGCCAGCTGGCAGGATTCTGGGGCCAACGTCCTGACTTTC
CASWQDSGANVLTF
>few|TRBJ1-6|TRBV9|-
TGTGCCAGCAGCGTAGAATTAGGGGATTCACCCCTCCACTTT
CASSVELGDSPLHF
>-|TRBJ2-3|TRBV27|-
TGTGCCAGCAGTTTATGGGACAACACAGATACGCAGTATTTT
CASSLWDNTDTQYF
>few|TRBJ2-4|TRBV12-3/TRBV12-4|-
TGTGCCAGCAGTTGGCAGGGGGCCAAAAACATTCAGTACTTC
CASSWQGAKNIQYF
>few|TRBJ2-5|TRBV7-9|TRBD1
TGTGCCAGCGGACCAACAGGGGTCCAAGAGACCCAGTACTTC
CASGPTGVQETQYF
>few|TRBJ2-3|TRBV23-1|-
TGCGCCAGCAGTCGAGAGGTCCGGGGCTTCACAGATACGCAGTATTTT
CASSREVRGFTDTQYF
>-|TRBJ2-1|TRBV11-2|TRBD2
TGTGCCAGCAGCCCGACGACTAGCGGGAGGGGGCCCGAGCAGTTCTTC
CASSPTTSGRGPEQFF
>few|TRBJ2-5|TRBV27|TRBD2
TGTGCCAGCAGTCGAGGACTAGCGGGGGAGACCCAGTACTTC
CASSRGLAGETQYF
>few|TRBJ1-5|TRBV6-1|-
TGTGCCAGCAGTCGGGACACTTATAGCAATCAGCCCCAGCATTTT
CASSRDTYSNQPQHF
>many|TRBJ2-1|TRBV7-2|-
TGTGCCAGCTCCCGTCTCGGTGAGCAGTTCTTC
CASSRLGEQFF
>-|TRBJ2-7|TRBV12-3/TRBV12-4|TRBD1
TGTGCCAGCAGCGGACAGGGTGTGACTAGCTACGAGCAGTACTTC
CASSGQGVTSYEQYF
>few|TRBJ2-1|TRBV27|TRBD2
TGTGCCAGCAGTTTGATACTAGCGGGAGCCAATGAGCAGTTCTTC
CASSLILAGANEQFF
>few|TRBJ2-3|TRBV6-2/TRBV6-3|-
TGTGCCAGCAATCTGACCTTTCGGGAATCGGCAGATACGCAGTATTTT
CASNLTFRESADTQYF
>-|TRBJ2-3|TRBV18|-
TGTGCCAGTTCCCGGGGGACCTCGGCCGGTGGAGATACGCAGTATTTT
CASSRGTSAGGDTQYF
>-|TRBJ2-3|TRBV20-1|-
TGCAGTGCTAGAGATCAGGGGGGGCGTACGCAGTATTTT
CSARDQGGRTQYF
>-|TRBJ2-1|TRBV20-1|TRBD2
TGCAGTGCGCATACCGGGACTAGCGGGAGTACTGAGCAGTTCTTC
CSAHTGTSGSTEQFF
>-|TRBJ1-6|TRBV18|-
TGTGCCAGCTCACTTAACCCAAGGGCGGATAATTCACCCCTCCACTTT
CASSLNPRADNSPLHF
>few|TRBJ2-2|TRBV9|-
TGTGCCAGCAGCGTTGGGGGTATTACGGCCGGGGAGCTGTTTTTT
CASSVGGITAGELFF
>many|TRBJ2-2|TRBV27|-
TGTGCCAGCAGTTTAGCGGTGAACACCGGGGAGCTGTTTTTT
CASSLAVNTGELFF